Listed here are 25 T cell receptor beta chains from one sample, sequenced in a study of early stage breast cancer tumors (dated by TCRdb to 2017 to 2019). The library was generated by the immunoSEQ multiplex PCR assay. In its TCRdb copy, this immuneACCESS table keeps in-frame sequences only and misses some clones. Where compared with another copy, unresolved V genes explain less than half of these, and the others have no known cause. This sample holds around 11,000 clones; about 81% were observed only once. The ten top clones hold roughly 14% of the sample. What was sequenced was breast tumor tissue. These receptor sequences come from a person aged 70 to 85 with breast cancer.

This clone appeared a single time. The chain has TRBV27 and TRBJ2-3; TRBD2 might be the D (6 bases). CDR1 and CDR2 (germline): MNHEY, SMNVEV (reference sequence). This CDR3 contains 14 residues. Trimming removed 5 bases at V and 3 bases at J, with 12 bases between. The CDR3 region is CASSRRDSTDTQYF. CDR3 in DNA: TGTGCCAGCAGTAGAAGGGACTCGACAGATACGCAGTATTTT.

J is TRBJ2-2 and V is TRBV5-1, with D possibly matching TRBD2 (7 bases). Germline V gene lookup returns CDR1 SGHRS and CDR2 YFSETQ. The V gene lost 5 bases and the J gene lost 4 bases, with 15 bases spanning the gap. This CDR3 has 15 residues. The CDR3 region has the DNA TGCGCCAGCAGTGTTCGGGGGGCGAGCACCGGGGAGCTGTTTTTT. This translates into CASSVRGASTGELFF.

This chain links TRBV6-1 with TRBJ1-2; D gene uncertain. The CDR3 is 15 amino acids. Trimming pared 2 bases from V and 3 bases from J, leaving 13 bases between. Germline CDR1 and CDR2: MNHNS and SASEGT. Here the CDR3 reads CASSENPSPYYGYTF. The CDR3 region has the DNA TGTGCCAGCAGTGAAAACCCGAGCCCCTACTATGGCTACACCTTC.

The chain is built from TRBV7-3 and TRBJ1-3; the D gene is possibly TRBD1 (5 bases). This CDR3 contains 13 residues. The germline CDR1 and CDR2 sequences are SGHTA and FQGTGA. Trimming took off 5 bases at V and 3 bases at J, with 8 bases between the two ends. The CDR3 here is CASSPDSGNTIYF. CDR3 nucleotide sequence: TGTGCCAGCAGCCCCGACAGTGGAAACACCATATATTTT.

Here the CDR3 reads CAWRQTGDTQYF. The CDR3 DNA reads as TGTGCCTGGAGGCAAACGGGGGATACGCAGTATTTT. The chain is built from TRBV30 and TRBJ2-3, with a tentative D call TRBD2 (5 bases). The germline V and J ends were trimmed by 3 bases and 6 bases, with 10 bases remaining between them. Germline CDR1 GTSNPN, CDR2 SVGIG (reference sequence). This CDR3 comprises 12 residues.

The rearrangement uses TRBV10-3 and TRBJ2-2, with 12 bases aligning to TRBD2. The CDR3 has 15 amino acids. Per germline, CDR1 ENHRY and CDR2 SYGVKD. V lost 8 bases to trimming and J lost 7 bases; unmatched junction nucleotides: 8. The CDR3 loop reads CAIGLAGGPHGELFF. The CDR3 DNA is TGTGCCATCGGGCTAGCGGGAGGGCCCCACGGGGAGCTGTTTTTT.

The chain combines TRBV7-2 with TRBJ2-2; 7 bases line up with TRBD2. After removal of 2 bases from V and 1 base from J, the junction contained 4 bases not matched to a gene. The CDR3 has 16 residues. Germline V lookup: CDR1 SGHTA, CDR2 FQGNSA. The chain's CDR3 is CASSLRGLENTGELFF. The CDR3 DNA is TGTGCCAGCAGCTTACGAGGACTAGAGAACACCGGGGAGCTGTTTTTT.

This clone turned up a few times. The chain has TRBV6-6 and TRBJ1-2, with D possibly being TRBD1 (5 bases). CDR3 length: 12 amino acids. V lost 0 bases and J lost 12, with 11 bases in between. Germline CDR1 reads MNHNY; CDR2 reads SVGAGI (reference sequence). The CDR3 nucleotides are TGTGCCAGCAGTTACTCGGGGGGTGACCACACCTTC. Protein: CASSYSGGDHTF.

The rearrangement uses TRBV10-3 and TRBJ2-7; 8 bases match TRBD2. Germline lookup yields CDR1 ENHRY and CDR2 SYGVKD. The CDR3 is 13 amino acids. J was trimmed by 0 bases and V by 10 bases; bases with no gene match: 5. The CDR3 DNA is TGTGCCACCGCAACTAGCGGCTCCTACGAGCAGTACTTC. It is translated as CATATSGSYEQYF.

This clone appeared a few times. The genes are TRBV7-3 and TRBJ1-1, with a possible D match to TRBD1 (6 bases). V was shortened by 3 bases and J by 5 bases, with 10 bases between the two germline ends. The CDR3 is 13 residues long. Germline CDR1 SGHTA, CDR2 FQGTGA. CDR3 sequence reads: CASSFNRATEAFF. CDR3 DNA sequence: TGTGCCAGCAGCTTCAACAGGGCAACTGAAGCTTTCTTT.

The genes are TRBV7-2 and TRBJ2-7; a weak D match, TRBD1 (6 bases). In germline, CDR1 is SGHTA, CDR2 FQGNSA. The ends were cut back, 5 bases at V and 4 bases at J, with 12 bases in the middle. The length of the CDR3 is 13 residues. CDR3 residues: CASSLGQMYEQYF. DNA for the CDR3: TGTGCCAGCAGCCTGGGACAAATGTACGAGCAGTACTTC.

The V and J genes are TRBV28 and TRBJ1-2; D unresolved. Germline CDR1 and CDR2: MDHEN and SYDVKM. V shed 2 bases and J shed 5 bases, with 6 bases lying between them. The CDR3 has 12 residues. CDR3 sequence: CASSLAGYGYTF. CDR3 nucleotide sequence: TGTGCCAGCAGTTTAGCGGGGTATGGCTACACCTTC.

V usage is TRBV5-4 and J usage is TRBJ2-7; 7 positions match TRBD1. V was pared by 2 bases and J by 1 base, with 3 bases of the junction left unmatched. Germline CDR1 and CDR2: SGHNT and YYREEE (reference sequence). CDR3 length: 14 amino acids. The CDR3 spells CASSLQGNSYEQYF. The CDR3 nucleotides read TGTGCCAGCAGCTTACAGGGGAATTCCTACGAGCAGTACTTC.

The chain recombines TRBV6-5 with TRBJ1-1, with D maybe TRBD1 (5 bases). This CDR3 has 15 residues. Trimming took off 0 bases at V and 4 bases at J, with 12 bases between the two ends. Germline lookup yields CDR1 MNHEY and CDR2 SVGAGI. CDR3 amino acids: CASSYSGRGATEAFF. Here the CDR3 DNA reads TGTGCCAGCAGTTACTCGGGGAGGGGAGCCACTGAAGCTTTCTTT.

The chain has TRBV7-9 and TRBJ2-5, with 9 nucleotides matching TRBD1. CDR1 SEHNR and CDR2 FQNEAQ come from the germline V gene (reference sequence). V was pared by 5 bases and J by 6 bases, with 10 bases of the junction left unmatched. The CDR3 runs 15 residues. The DNA of the CDR3 is TGTGCCAGCAGCGCCTCCGGGACAGGGTTTAAGACCCAGTACTTC. Protein product: CASSASGTGFKTQYF.

J is TRBJ1-2 and V is TRBV19, with 11 bases identical to TRBD1. Germline V gene lookup returns CDR1 LNHDA and CDR2 SQIVND (reference sequence). Germline trimming cut 7 bases from V and 7 bases from J; bases unmatched to any gene: 5. This CDR3 is 13 amino acids long. The CDR3 sequence is CASKGQGEGGYTF. Written as DNA, the CDR3 is TGTGCCAGTAAGGGACAGGGGGAAGGTGGCTACACCTTC. Variable domain in full (rest from reference TRBV19 and TRBJ1-2): DGGITQSPKYLFRKEGQNVTLSCEQNLNHDAMYWYRQDPGQGLRLIYYSQIVNDFQKGDIAEGYSVSREKKESFPLTVTSAQKNPTAFYLCASKGQGEGGYTFGSGTRLTVV.

This clone was recorded once. The chain recombines TRBV14 with TRBJ1-1; maybe TRBD1 (6 bases). Per germline, CDR1 SGHDN and CDR2 FVKESK. Deletions cut 0 bases from V and 2 bases from J, with 13 bases between. The CDR3 totals 16 residues. For the CDR3, the DNA is TGTGCCAGCAGCCAAGATAGGGGGGGCCTAAACACTGAAGCTTTCTTT. Residues: CASSQDRGGLNTEAFF.

The chain employs TRBV5-5 and TRBJ2-2; 8 bases are a match to TRBD1. There are 16 residues in the CDR3. CDR1 and CDR2 (germline): SGHKS, YYEKEE (reference sequence). V gave up 4 bases and J gave up 0 bases; unmatched junction bases: 5. This CDR3 is CASSKTGATNTGELFF. As DNA, the CDR3 is TGTGCCAGCAGCAAGACAGGGGCGACGAACACCGGGGAGCTGTTTTTT.

CDR3 nucleotide sequence: TGTGCCAGCAGCTATCTTAACACAGGGGAAGAGACCCAGTACTTC. It codes for CASSYLNTGEETQYF. The chain is built from TRBV11-2 and TRBJ2-5; 7 bases are a match to TRBD1. With 4 bases clipped from V and 3 bases from J, the junction kept 8 bases outside the gene matches. Germline CDR1 SGHAT, CDR2 FQNNGV. This CDR3 contains 15 residues.

The gene calls are TRBV7-9 and TRBJ2-5; 11 bases agree with TRBD2. The CDR3 consists of 16 residues. Looked up from germline, CDR1 is SEHNR and CDR2 is FQNEAQ (reference sequence). Germline trimming cut 2 bases from V and 4 bases from J; bases unmatched to any gene: 6. The DNA for the CDR3 is TGTGCCAGCAGCTTAAGCCTAGCGGGGGGTGGAGAGACCCAGTACTTC. Translating gives CASSLSLAGGGETQYF.

The chain carries TRBV10-2 and TRBJ2-2; maybe TRBD1 (5 bases). This CDR3 comprises 15 residues. Between the trimmed V and J ends, which lost 2 bases and 6 bases, there was a span of 13 bases. Germline assignment: CDR1 WSHSY and CDR2 SAAADI. This CDR3 is CASSEGHPGSGELFF. DNA of the CDR3: TGCGCCAGCAGTGAGGGACACCCAGGATCCGGGGAGCTGTTTTTT.

The chain recombines TRBV18 with TRBJ1-2, with D possibly matching TRBD1 (5 bases). The V gene's germline CDR1 is KGHSH and CDR2 LQKENI. Trimming pared 3 bases from V and 6 bases from J, leaving 17 bases between. There are 15 residues in the CDR3. DNA for the CDR3: TGTGCCAGCTCACCGGAAGGAGGGGAAGGACATGGCTACACCTTC. Its protein is CASSPEGGEGHGYTF.

The chain uses TRBV4-1 and TRBJ1-2; D is uncertain. CDR3 length: 13 amino acids. Trimming removed 1 base from V and 7 bases from J, with 10 bases in between. CDR1 MGHRA and CDR2 YSYEKL come from the germline V gene. The CDR3 nucleotides read TGCGCCAGCAGCCAAGCAGGTATCGGTGGCTACACCTTC. Translated: CASSQAGIGGYTF.

J is TRBJ1-4 and V is TRBV2; 8 bases map to TRBD1. J lost 8 bases, V lost 3 bases, and 8 bases had no gene match. The V gene's germline CDR1 is SNHLY and CDR2 FYNNEI. The CDR3 is 15 residues long. The CDR3 DNA follows: TGTGCCAGCAGTGATTTCGGACAGGGTAGGGAAAAACTGTTTTTT. Translating it yields CASSDFGQGREKLFF.

As DNA, the CDR3 is TGCGCCAGCAGCCAAGAGACTAGCGGGAGGCCGGGGCATGAGCAGTTCTTC. It codes for CASSQETSGRPGHEQFF. The rearrangement joins TRBV4-1 to TRBJ2-1; 13 positions agree with TRBD2. The CDR3 runs 17 residues. Germline CDR1 reads MGHRA; CDR2 reads YSYEKL. Trimming cost V 0 bases and J 8 bases; bases outside gene matches: 7.